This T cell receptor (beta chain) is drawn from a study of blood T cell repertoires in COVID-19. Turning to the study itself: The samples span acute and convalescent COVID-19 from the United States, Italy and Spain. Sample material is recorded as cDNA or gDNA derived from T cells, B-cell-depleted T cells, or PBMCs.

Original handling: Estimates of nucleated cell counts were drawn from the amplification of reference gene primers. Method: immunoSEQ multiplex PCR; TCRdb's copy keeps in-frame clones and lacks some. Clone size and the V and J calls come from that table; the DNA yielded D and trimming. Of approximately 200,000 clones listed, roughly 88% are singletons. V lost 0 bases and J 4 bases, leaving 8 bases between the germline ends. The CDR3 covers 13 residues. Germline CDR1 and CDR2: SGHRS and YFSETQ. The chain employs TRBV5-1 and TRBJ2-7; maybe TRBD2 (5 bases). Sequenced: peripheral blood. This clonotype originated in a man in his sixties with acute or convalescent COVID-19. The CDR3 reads CASSLGGYYEQYF. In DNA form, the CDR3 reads TGCGCCAGCAGCTTGGGAGGGTATTACGAGCAGTACTTC. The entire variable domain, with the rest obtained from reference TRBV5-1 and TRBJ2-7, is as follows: KAGVTQTPRYLIKTRGQQVTLSCSPISGHRSVSWYQQTPGQGLQFLFEYFSETQRNKGNFPGRFSGRQFSNSRSEMNVSTLELGDSALYLCASSLGGYYEQYFGPGTRLTVT.